This record concerns one T cell receptor (beta chain) sequence. These data come from a study of shared clonotypes between healthy human individuals. CDR1 is MNHNY and CDR2 is SVGAGI in the germline V gene (reference sequence). V dropped 0 bases and J dropped 6; count of bases not matched to a gene: 4. This CDR3 contains 14 residues. At a deep level, the assay was run. Using immunoSEQ multiplex PCR, the repertoire was profiled, and TCRdb retains in-frame clones only, with some absent. The sample lists about 710,000 clones; roughly two thirds were seen once. The chain employs TRBV6-6 and TRBJ2-7; TRBD2 matches at 8 bases. This receptor was obtained from a woman aged 25 to 45 in good health. Sequencing input: memory CD4+ T cells sorted from blood. Subset: CD45RA-negative fraction. The CDR3 bases are TGTGCCAGCAGTTACTCGGGCGGGAGGACCGAGCAGTACTTC. The encoded protein is CASSYSGGRTEQYF.